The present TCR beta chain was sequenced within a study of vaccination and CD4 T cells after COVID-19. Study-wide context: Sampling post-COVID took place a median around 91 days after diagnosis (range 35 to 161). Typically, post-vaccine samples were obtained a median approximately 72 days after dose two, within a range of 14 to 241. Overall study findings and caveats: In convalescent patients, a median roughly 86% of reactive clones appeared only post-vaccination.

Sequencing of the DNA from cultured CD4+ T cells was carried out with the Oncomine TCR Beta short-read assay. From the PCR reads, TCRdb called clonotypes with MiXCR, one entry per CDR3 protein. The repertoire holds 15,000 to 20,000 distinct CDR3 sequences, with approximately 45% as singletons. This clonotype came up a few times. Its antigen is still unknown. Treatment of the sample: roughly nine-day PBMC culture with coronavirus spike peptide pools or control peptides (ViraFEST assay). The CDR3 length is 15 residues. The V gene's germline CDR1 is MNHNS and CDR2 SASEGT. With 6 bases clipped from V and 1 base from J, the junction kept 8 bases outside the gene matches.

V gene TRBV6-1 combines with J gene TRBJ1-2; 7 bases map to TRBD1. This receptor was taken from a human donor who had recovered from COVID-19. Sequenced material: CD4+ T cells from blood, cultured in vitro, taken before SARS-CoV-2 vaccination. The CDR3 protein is CASRSDRADNYGYTF. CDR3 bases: TGTGCCAGCAGGAGTGACAGGGCGGATAACTATGGCTACACCTTC.